The 14 T cell receptor beta chains reported below all come from one sample, sequenced in a study of monozygotic twins with inflammatory bowel disease. For each CDR3 protein, TCRdb gives one entry from its re-call of the 5' RACE reads, without DNA. The sample totals under 350,000 distinct CDR3 sequences; its top ten clones hold roughly 5.3%. The sequenced sample consisted of blood. These TCRs come from a human donor with ulcerative colitis or Crohn's disease, or a healthy co-twin of an affected twin (not recorded which).

This rearrangement joins TRBV3-1 to TRBJ2-5; TCRdb returns TRBD1, unconfirmable since there is no DNA. Germline V lookup: CDR1 LGHDT, CDR2 YNNKEL (reference sequence). This CDR3 contains 14 residues. The CDR3 spells CASSPRQGTETQYF.

J is TRBJ2-1 and V is TRBV7-2; TCRdb gives TRBD1 as the D gene, but with no DNA this cannot be confirmed. The germline V gene encodes CDR1 SGHTA and CDR2 FQGNSA. The CDR3 is 16 residues long. CDR3 sequence reads: CASSLLWLGGSNEQFF.

J is TRBJ2-1 and V is TRBV4-3; TCRdb's D call of TRBD2 is untestable without DNA. The V gene's germline CDR1 is LGHNA and CDR2 YSLEER. The CDR3 covers 19 residues. The CDR3 loop is CASSQDLAGGSLGSNEQFF.

The chain recombines TRBV29-1 with TRBJ2-1; the D call from TCRdb, TRBD2, cannot be confirmed without DNA. The CDR3 is 13 residues long. CDR1 and CDR2 (germline): SQVTM, ANQGSEA. Here the CDR3 reads CSVLAASYNEQFF.

The gene calls are TRBV5-5 and TRBJ1-1. Germline CDR1 reads SGHKS; CDR2 reads YYEKEE (reference sequence). The CDR3 runs to 13 residues. CDR3 sequence: CASSFYRNTEAFF. The variable domain in full, completed from reference TRBV5-5 and TRBJ1-1, reads DAGVTQSPTHLIKTRGQQVTLRCSPISGHKSVSWYQQVLGQGPQFIFQYYEKEERGRGNFPDRFSARQFPNYSSELNVNALLLGDSALYLCASSFYRNTEAFFGQGTRLTVV.

The CDR3 sequence is CASRDQGSVQFF. The rearrangement joins TRBV6-6 to TRBJ2-1. The CDR3 is made up of 12 amino acids. Germline lookup yields CDR1 MNHNY and CDR2 SVGAGI (reference sequence).

The CDR3 loop is CASSQAHRGANTGELFF. The genes are TRBV4-3 and TRBJ2-2. Germline CDR1 reads LGHNA; CDR2 reads YSLEER. The CDR3 covers 17 residues.

The chain couples TRBV7-8 to TRBJ2-7. Looked up from germline, CDR1 is SGHVS and CDR2 is FQNEAQ. There are 13 residues in the CDR3. CDR3: CASSLVGHPEQYF.

CDR3 amino acids: CASSPWTGVYQETQYF. V is TRBV12-3 or TRBV12-4 and J is TRBJ2-5; the D call of TRBD1 rests on TCRdb alone, since no DNA is present to check it. This CDR3 is 16 amino acids long.

V and J are TRBV5-1 and TRBJ1-1. This CDR3 has 11 amino acids. Germline CDR1 is SGHRS and CDR2 is YFSETQ. The CDR3 reads CASSVGQGAFF.

This rearrangement joins TRBV29-1 to TRBJ2-7; the D call from TCRdb, TRBD1, cannot be confirmed without DNA. The CDR3 sequence is 14 residues long. CDR1 and CDR2 (germline): SQVTM, ANQGSEA. CDR3 sequence: CSVLSSGSSYEQYF.

The V and J genes are TRBV20-1 and TRBJ2-7; TCRdb indicates TRBD1, and absent DNA this call remains unverified. The CDR3 loop spans 16 amino acids. Germline loops: CDR1 DFQATT, CDR2 SNEGSKA (reference sequence). The CDR3 sequence: CSARDFGGGQFYEQYF.

The gene calls are TRBV4-3 and TRBJ2-1; no DNA is available, so the TRBD2 call from TCRdb remains unchecked. CDR1 is LGHNA, CDR2 YSLEER, per germline. The CDR3 runs to 16 residues. This chain's CDR3 is CASSHTRSGRFHEQFF.

The CDR3 here is CASTSGSLAEKLFF. The V gene is TRBV27, the J gene TRBJ1-4; TCRdb picks TRBD1, but there is no DNA to check that call. Germline-derived CDR1 and CDR2 are MNHEY and SMNVEV (reference sequence). This CDR3 comprises 14 residues.